Presented here are 31 T cell receptor beta chains from one specimen sequenced in a study of blood T cell repertoires in COVID-19. Data came from immunoSEQ multiplex PCR; TCRdb stores just in-frame clones and leaves some out. Counted here are approximately 120,000 clones, under 85% occurring once; the ten biggest clones make up 15% to 20%. The specimen was PBMCs or T cells enriched from blood (not recorded which). The receptors stem from a man younger than 40 who had recovered from COVID-19.

V gene TRBV2 combines with J gene TRBJ2-3; D is perhaps TRBD2 (6 bases). The germline V and J ends were trimmed by 1 base and 2 bases, with 10 bases remaining between them. In germline, CDR1 is SNHLY, CDR2 FYNNEI. The CDR3 loop spans 15 amino acids. The CDR3 spells CASSEVDYTTDTQYF. The CDR3 DNA reads as TGTGCCAGCAGTGAAGTGGACTACACCACAGATACGCAGTATTTT.

This rearrangement joins TRBV14 to TRBJ1-1, with D unresolved. The germline V gene encodes CDR1 SGHDN and CDR2 FVKESK. This CDR3 has 13 amino acids. The V and J ends lost 4 bases and 4 bases respectively, with 10 bases between them. CDR3 DNA sequence: TGTGCCAGCAGCCGCGCGGGGTCCACTGAAGCTTTCTTT. Amino acid sequence: CASSRAGSTEAFF.

This chain links TRBV3-1 (or the pseudogene TRBV3-2) with TRBJ2-7; 8 nucleotides line up with TRBD2. The CDR3 totals 14 residues. The V and J ends lost 4 bases and 6 bases, in that order; junction bases with no gene match: 8. CDR1 is LGHDT, CDR2 YNNKEL, per germline (reference sequence). CDR3 amino acids: CASSRRTSSGEQYF. The CDR3, as DNA: TGTGCCAGCAGCCGACGGACTAGCTCGGGCGAGCAGTACTTC.

Only one count was recorded for this clone. The chain has TRBV3-1 (or the pseudogene TRBV3-2) and TRBJ2-5; perhaps TRBD1 as D (5 bases). This CDR3 is built from 14 residues. Germline V CDR1 and CDR2: LGHDT, YNNKEL (reference sequence). Trimming pared 1 base from V and 5 bases from J, leaving 11 bases between. CDR3 sequence: CASSQVARVETQYF. CDR3 DNA sequence: TGTGCCAGCAGCCAAGTTGCCAGGGTGGAGACCCAGTACTTC.

This clone was found once. The chain links TRBV2 to TRBJ2-5; the match to TRBD2 covers 12 bases. V shed 10 bases, J shed 4 bases, and the junction held 1 base outside the gene matches. CDR1 and CDR2 (germline): SNHLY, FYNNEI. This CDR3 has 12 residues. The CDR3 loop is CAMGLAGETQYF. The CDR3 DNA reads as TGTGCCATGGGACTAGCGGGAGAGACCCAGTACTTC.

V and J are TRBV19 and TRBJ1-1; 9 positions agree with TRBD1. Trimming removed 9 bases from V and 4 bases from J; junction bases left unmatched: 3. This CDR3 region has 12 residues. Germline V gives CDR1 LNHDA, CDR2 SQIVND (reference sequence). The CDR3 region has the DNA TGTGCCAGCTTGGACAGGGGCACTGAAGCTTTCTTT. It specifies CASLDRGTEAFF. Combining the CDR3 with reference TRBV19 and TRBJ1-1 gives the whole variable domain DGGITQSPKYLFRKEGQNVTLSCEQNLNHDAMYWYRQDPGQGLRLIYYSQIVNDFQKGDIAEGYSVSREKKESFPLTVTSAQKNPTAFYLCASLDRGTEAFFGQGTRLTVV.

As regards this clone: The same CDR3 also results from other DNA sequences found in this sample. The V gene is TRBV18, the J gene TRBJ2-5; D perhaps matches TRBD1 (5 bases). Trimming left V 3 bases short and J 1 base short, with 9 bases between. Germline loops: CDR1 KGHSH, CDR2 LQKENI. There are 14 residues in the CDR3. The CDR3 DNA follows: TGTGCCAGCTCACCGGGGCAAGTCCAAGAGACCCAGTACTTC. This encodes CASSPGQVQETQYF.

The chain is built from TRBV9 and TRBJ2-4; 10 nucleotides line up with TRBD2. The CDR3 is 21 amino acids. Trimming removed 0 bases from V and 0 bases from J; junction bases left unmatched: 15. Germline CDR1 SGDLS, CDR2 YYNGEE. The CDR3 reads CASSVVLGLAAPLGAKNIQYF. The CDR3 bases are TGTGCCAGCAGCGTAGTACTTGGACTAGCGGCTCCCCTGGGAGCCAAAAACATTCAGTACTTC.

This sequence joins TRBV4-1 and TRBJ2-1; D gene uncertain. The CDR3 extends over 18 amino acids. Germline CDR1 MGHRA, CDR2 YSYEKL. The V end was cut by 0 bases, the J end by 0 bases, with 15 bases between. The CDR3 nucleotides read TGCGCCAGCAGCCAAGAGTATAGCCCGGTGGTCTCCTACAATGAGCAGTTCTTC. Translation: CASSQEYSPVVSYNEQFF.

V usage is TRBV6-5 and J usage is TRBJ2-7, with a possible D match to TRBD2 (5 bases). The V gene's germline CDR1 is MNHEY and CDR2 SVGAGI. The V and J ends lost 6 bases and 4 bases respectively, with 7 bases between them. The CDR3 length is 11 residues. This CDR3 reads CASRGGYEQYF. The CDR3 region has the DNA TGTGCCAGCAGGGGCGGGTACGAGCAGTACTTC.

V and J are TRBV6-5 and TRBJ2-1; possible D gene TRBD2, 5 bases. The CDR3 is made up of 14 amino acids. Germline CDR1 MNHEY, CDR2 SVGAGI. Trimming cost V 10 bases and J 0 bases, with 13 bases left between them. CDR3 nucleotides: TGTGCCACCAATCGGGGATACTCCTACAATGAGCAGTTCTTC. Translated, it gives CATNRGYSYNEQFF.

This clone was counted a few times. This chain uses TRBV5-4 with TRBJ2-7; D is perhaps TRBD2 (5 bases). CDR1 is SGHNT and CDR2 is YYREEE in the germline V gene (reference sequence). The CDR3 runs to 13 residues. Trimming left V 1 base short and J 4 bases short, with 9 bases between. CDR3 in amino acids: CASSLYGGYEQYF. In DNA, the CDR3 is TGTGCCAGCAGCTTGTACGGCGGGTACGAGCAGTACTTC.

The V gene is TRBV9, the J gene TRBJ2-3, with 9 bases fitting TRBD1. Germline V lookup: CDR1 SGDLS, CDR2 YYNGEE. V was pared by 4 bases and J by 1 base, with 10 bases of the junction left unmatched. CDR3 length: 17 amino acids. CDR3 loop: CASSQGTGLSGTDTQYF. The CDR3 nucleotides are TGTGCCAGCAGCCAAGGGACAGGGTTGTCGGGCACAGATACGCAGTATTTT.

V is TRBV30 and J is TRBJ2-6, with a tentative D call TRBD1 (5 bases). The V end lost 1 base, the J end lost 1 base, and 11 bases lay between the germline ends. CDR3 length: 16 residues. The germline V gene has CDR1 GTSNPN and CDR2 SVGIG (reference sequence). The CDR3 nucleotides are TGTGCCTGGAGTGATCAGGGCGTTTCTGGGGCCAACGTCCTGACTTTC. Encoded protein: CAWSDQGVSGANVLTF. The variable domain in full, with the rest retrieved from reference TRBV30 and TRBJ2-6, is SQTIHQWPATLVQPVGSPLSLECTVEGTSNPNLYWYRQAAGRGLQLLFYSVGIGQISSEVPQNLSASRPQDRQFILSSKKLLLSDSGFYLCAWSDQGVSGANVLTFGAGSRLTVL.

V gene TRBV2 combines with J gene TRBJ1-2; D perhaps matches TRBD1 (6 bases). This CDR3 has 13 amino acids. Germline-derived CDR1 and CDR2 are SNHLY and FYNNEI. Trimming stripped 3 bases from V and 7 bases from J, with 12 bases between. CDR3 sequence: CASSDHRAAGYTF. Written as DNA, the CDR3 is TGTGCCAGCAGTGACCACAGGGCGGCTGGCTACACCTTC.

This chain uses TRBV9 with TRBJ1-2; D is possibly TRBD1 (6 bases). V was cut by 4 bases and J by 4 bases, with 8 bases left in between. The V gene's germline CDR1 is SGDLS and CDR2 YYNGEE. This CDR3 comprises 12 residues. The CDR3 DNA reads as TGTGCCAGCAGCTCGGACAGCTATGGCTACACCTTC. Its translation: CASSSDSYGYTF. Combining the CDR3 with reference TRBV9 and TRBJ1-2 gives the whole variable domain DSGVTQTPKHLITATGQRVTLRCSPRSGDLSVYWYQQSLDQGLQFLIQYYNGEERAKGNILERFSAQQFPDLHSELNLSSLELGDSALYFCASSSDSYGYTFGSGTRLTVV.

V usage is TRBV18 and J usage is TRBJ1-3; maybe TRBD1 (5 bases). The CDR3 has 16 amino acids. With 3 bases removed from V and 0 bases from J, the gap between germline ends came to 12 bases. Per germline, CDR1 KGHSH and CDR2 LQKENI. In DNA, the CDR3 is TGTGCCAGCTCACCGCGGGACGTAAGCTCTGGAAACACCATATATTTT. Residues: CASSPRDVSSGNTIYF.

The genes are TRBV5-8 and TRBJ2-3, with TRBD1 matching 10 bases. V lost 4 bases and J lost 3; bases outside the gene matches: 2. Germline loops: CDR1 SGHTS, CDR2 YDEGEE. The CDR3 sequence is 14 residues long. The chain's CDR3 is CASSGDRGTDTQYF. Written as DNA, the CDR3 is TGTGCCAGCAGCGGGGACAGGGGAACAGATACGCAGTATTTT.

This chain connects TRBV3-1 (or the pseudogene TRBV3-2) to TRBJ1-2; TRBD1 aligns across 8 bases. Germline CDR1 LGHDT, CDR2 YNNKEL (reference sequence). The length of the CDR3 is 15 residues. J gave up 7 bases and V 0 bases, and 7 bases lay outside the gene matches. The CDR3 reads CASSQDSTGVVGYTF. The CDR3 DNA sequence: TGTGCCAGCAGCCAAGATTCGACAGGGGTCGTTGGCTACACCTTC.

The table lists this clone with many counts. This chain uses TRBV6-4 with TRBJ2-3; possible D gene TRBD2, 7 bases. Deletions cut 2 bases from V and 2 bases from J, with 8 bases between. The CDR3 covers 14 residues. Germline-derived CDR1 and CDR2 are MRHNA and SNTAGT. CDR3 DNA: TGTGCCAGCAGTGACGGGGGGGCCACAGATACGCAGTATTTT. Protein product: CASSDGGATDTQYF.

This chain joins TRBV11-2 and TRBJ1-4; D may be TRBD1 (5 bases). Germline loops: CDR1 SGHAT, CDR2 FQNNGV. The CDR3 runs to 15 residues. V was cut by 3 bases and J by 1 base, with 9 bases left in between. CDR3 in amino acids: CASSFGTLTNEKLFF. Written as DNA, the CDR3 is TGTGCCAGCAGCTTCGGGACTTTAACTAATGAAAAACTGTTTTTT.

This sequence joins TRBV18 and TRBJ2-3, with 10 bases fitting TRBD2. The V gene end was trimmed by 3 bases and the J gene end by 5 bases; junction bases not matched to a gene: 2. This CDR3 is 14 amino acids long. CDR1 and CDR2 from the germline V gene are KGHSH and LQKENI. The CDR3: CASSPLAGEDTQYF. CDR3 nucleotide sequence: TGTGCCAGCTCACCGCTAGCGGGGGAAGATACGCAGTATTTT.

This clone showed up just a few times. The genes are TRBV7-9 and TRBJ1-1, with 7 bases matching TRBD1. V trimming: 5 bases; J trimming: 4 bases; junction bases outside the gene matches: 7. Germline-derived CDR1 and CDR2 are SEHNR and FQNEAQ (reference sequence). CDR3 length equals 14 residues. This chain's CDR3 is CASSELGQATEAFF. CDR3 sequence (DNA): TGTGCCAGCAGCGAGCTTGGACAGGCCACTGAAGCTTTCTTT.

This sequence joins TRBV7-6 and TRBJ2-5, with D possibly matching TRBD2 (5 bases). V was shortened by 5 bases and J by 2 bases, with 9 bases between the two germline ends. Germline CDR1 is SGHVS and CDR2 is FNYEAQ. The CDR3 has 13 amino acids. The CDR3 is CASSPDFQETQYF. The CDR3 coding sequence is TGTGCCAGCAGCCCGGACTTTCAAGAGACCCAGTACTTC.

This rearrangement joins TRBV19 to TRBJ2-1; 10 bases are shared with TRBD2. Trimming took 6 bases from V and 8 from J; bases not matched to a gene: 7. Germline CDR1 reads LNHDA; CDR2 reads SQIVND (reference sequence). CDR3 length equals 14 residues. The CDR3 loop reads CASRPGLATDEQFF. The CDR3 DNA follows: TGTGCCAGTAGGCCGGGACTAGCGACCGATGAGCAGTTCTTC.

The J gene is TRBJ2-2, the V gene TRBV5-1, with 7 bases matching TRBD1. The CDR3 loop spans 15 amino acids. The germline V gene has CDR1 SGHRS and CDR2 YFSETQ. V lost 3 bases, J lost 2 bases, and 4 bases stayed unmatched. Here the CDR3 reads CASSSTGDNTGELFF. DNA of the CDR3: TGCGCCAGCAGCTCCACAGGGGATAACACCGGGGAGCTGTTTTTT.

J is TRBJ1-1 and V is TRBV2; D is unclear. V lost 4 bases, J lost 0 bases, and 9 bases lay in between. This CDR3 has 14 residues. Germline V gene lookup returns CDR1 SNHLY and CDR2 FYNNEI. CDR3 sequence reads: CASSANNLNTEAFF. CDR3 nucleotides: TGTGCCAGCAGTGCAAACAATCTGAACACTGAAGCTTTCTTT.

The chain is built from TRBV5-1 and TRBJ2-1, with a tentative D call TRBD1 (7 bases). The CDR3 consists of 16 residues. Germline-derived CDR1 and CDR2 are SGHRS and YFSETQ. Trimming took 3 bases from V and 2 from J, leaving 15 bases between them. The CDR3 bases are TGCGCCAGCAGCTGGGGGGCCCAGGGGGCCTACAATGAGCAGTTCTTC. The encoded protein is CASSWGAQGAYNEQFF.

The V and J genes are TRBV5-1 and TRBJ1-1; D is unclear. Germline assignment: CDR1 SGHRS and CDR2 YFSETQ. The length of the CDR3 is 13 residues. The V and J ends lost 5 bases and 0 bases respectively, with 8 bases between them. The CDR3 spells CASSTGMNTEAFF. The CDR3 nucleotides are TGCGCCAGCAGTACCGGGATGAACACTGAAGCTTTCTTT.

This chain connects TRBV29-1 to TRBJ1-2; D remains unclear. The ends were cut back, 2 bases at V and 4 bases at J, with 11 bases in the middle. The length of the CDR3 is 13 residues. Looked up from germline, CDR1 is SQVTM and CDR2 is ANQGSEA. CDR3 in amino acids: CSVELSSLYGYTF. The CDR3 nucleotides are TGCAGCGTTGAACTCTCGAGCCTCTATGGCTACACCTTC.

The rearrangement uses TRBV19 and TRBJ2-1, with 11 bases matching TRBD2. CDR1 LNHDA and CDR2 SQIVND come from the germline V gene (reference sequence). The V and J ends lost 6 bases and 13 bases, in that order; junction bases with no gene match: 8. This CDR3 is built from 13 residues. CDR3 nucleotide sequence: TGTGCCAGTAGCTTATCGACTAGCGGGACTCAGTTCTTC. Translating it yields CASSLSTSGTQFF.